This entry lists 21 T cell receptor beta chains sequenced from one sample in a study of CD8 T cells in ankylosing spondylitis. From the 5' RACE reads, TCRdb called clonotypes with MiXCR, one entry per CDR3 protein. Of about 700,000 distinct CDR3 sequences listed, over 15% are singletons. These receptors are not linked to any known antigen. Whole-study results and caveats: In ankylosing spondylitis blood, a motif of roughly eight highly homologous TCR beta variants appeared characteristic.

Sequencing was performed on blood, either unsorted or a sorted T cell fraction (not recorded which). Every receptor here comes from a male donor with ankylosing spondylitis.

This clonotype was found a few times. The CDR3 DNA is TGTGCCAGCAGTTCCGGGACAGGGGATAACGAGCAGTACTTC. Protein product: CASSSGTGDNEQYF. This chain joins TRBV2 and TRBJ2-7, with 10 bases matching TRBD1. After removal of 5 bases from V and 5 bases from J, the junction contained 6 bases not matched to a gene. CDR1 is SNHLY, CDR2 FYNNEI, per germline. The CDR3 runs to 14 residues. The complete variable domain, with remaining parts taken from reference TRBV2 and TRBJ2-7, reads EPEVTQTPSHQVTQMGQEVILRCVPISNHLYFYWYRQILGQKVEFLVSFYNNEISEKSEIFDDQFSVERPDGSNFTLKIRSTKLEDSAMYFCASSSGTGDNEQYFGPGTRLTVT.

V is TRBV16 and J is TRBJ1-1; D possibly corresponds to TRBD1 (5 bases). Germline values: CDR1 KGHSY, CDR2 FQNENV. Trimming stripped 2 bases from V and 0 bases from J, with 10 bases between. CDR3 length: 15 amino acids. The CDR3 bases are TGTGCCAGCAGCCAAGCCCCAGGGATGAACACTGAAGCTTTCTTT. It translates to CASSQAPGMNTEAFF.

This clonotype was counted many times. The CDR3 region is CASSSLNTGELFF. For the CDR3, the DNA is TGTGCCAGCAGTTCTTTGAACACCGGGGAGCTGTTTTTT. V is TRBV12-3 or TRBV12-4 and J is TRBJ2-2; D remains unclear. The V end was cut by 4 bases, the J end by 1 base, with 4 bases between. The CDR3 extends over 13 amino acids.

In this sample, this clonotype turned up a few times. J is TRBJ2-7 and V is TRBV5-1; maybe TRBD2 (5 bases). Germline CDR1 reads SGHRS; CDR2 reads YFSETQ. The CDR3 contains 16 residues. The V end lost 2 bases, the J end lost 4 bases, and 19 bases lay between the germline ends. CDR3: CASSFEGLPEPYEQYF. CDR3 DNA: TGCGCCAGCAGCTTCGAGGGCCTCCCCGAGCCTTACGAGCAGTACTTC. The full variable domain, its missing parts supplied by reference TRBV5-1 and TRBJ2-7, is KAGVTQTPRYLIKTRGQQVTLSCSPISGHRSVSWYQQTPGQGLQFLFEYFSETQRNKGNFPGRFSGRQFSNSRSEMNVSTLELGDSALYLCASSFEGLPEPYEQYFGPGTRLTVT.

This clonotype was found a few times. V usage is TRBV28 and J usage is TRBJ2-1; D is possibly TRBD1 or TRBD2 (7 bases each). Deletions cut 5 bases from V and 5 bases from J, with 19 bases between. Germline assignment: CDR1 MDHEN and CDR2 SYDVKM. The CDR3 extends over 16 amino acids. Here the CDR3 reads CASSPGEGAWDNEQFF. The CDR3 region has the DNA TGTGCCAGCAGTCCCGGGGAGGGGGCGTGGGACAATGAGCAGTTCTTC.

The chain links TRBV20-1 to TRBJ1-6; 10 bases are shared with TRBD1. CDR3 length equals 15 residues. Germline values: CDR1 DFQATT, CDR2 SNEGSKA (reference sequence). Losses at the gene ends were 0 bases for V and 9 bases for J; bases not matched to a gene: 5. The CDR3 loop is CSARDGGTGASPLHF. CDR3 in DNA: TGCAGTGCTAGAGATGGTGGGACAGGGGCTTCACCCCTCCACTTT.

This clonotype showed up just a few times. This chain joins TRBV27 and TRBJ2-1, with D perhaps TRBD2 (5 bases). The germline V gene has CDR1 MNHEY and CDR2 SMNVEV (reference sequence). CDR3 length equals 16 residues. Trimming left V 3 bases short and J 6 bases short, with 18 bases between. The CDR3 here is CASSFTGTISGNEQFF. Here the CDR3 DNA reads TGTGCCAGCAGTTTTACGGGCACGATCAGCGGCAATGAGCAGTTCTTC.

There are a few counts of this clonotype. One end of the junction fails to match germline, which may point to a read error. CDR3 nucleotides: TGTGCCAGCAGGCCCAGGGCCGGTATGGGCACTCCCGATTTT. Translation gives CASRPRAGMGTPDF. The V call is TRBV12-3 or TRBV12-4, the J call TRBJ1-3, with a tentative D call TRBD1 (5 bases). CDR3 length: 14 residues.

This clonotype was seen a few times. The gene calls are TRBV18 and TRBJ1-1; D is possibly TRBD1 (6 bases). Germline loops: CDR1 KGHSH, CDR2 LQKENI. This CDR3 contains 15 residues. Deletions cut 4 bases from V and 0 bases from J, with 12 bases between. CDR3 coding DNA: TGTGCCAGCTCACTCTACAGGGATATGAACACTGAAGCTTTCTTT. Translating it yields CASSLYRDMNTEAFF.

This chain uses TRBV7-2 with TRBJ2-3; 7 positions agree with TRBD1. Germline assignment: CDR1 SGHTA and CDR2 FQGNSA. Trimming took 2 bases from V and 0 from J; bases not matched to a gene: 2. The CDR3 sequence is 15 residues long. Here the CDR3 reads CASSLPGGSTDTQYF. CDR3 bases: TGTGCCAGCAGCTTACCAGGGGGAAGCACAGATACGCAGTATTTT. Supplemented by reference TRBV7-2 and TRBJ2-3, the full variable domain reads GAGVSQSPSNKVTEKGKDVELRCDPISGHTALYWYRQSLGQGLEFLIYFQGNSAPDKSGLPSDRFSAERTGGSVSTLTIQRTQQEDSAVYLCASSLPGGSTDTQYFGPGTRLTVL.

The V and J genes are TRBV10-3 and TRBJ2-7; D perhaps matches TRBD1 (6 bases). CDR1 and CDR2 (germline): ENHRY, SYGVKD. The V gene lost 2 bases and the J gene lost 7 bases, with 12 bases spanning the gap. This CDR3 has 13 residues. The chain's CDR3 is CAISEGQSWEQYF. For the CDR3, the DNA is TGTGCCATCAGTGAGGGACAGTCTTGGGAGCAGTACTTC.

The chain links TRBV15 to TRBJ1-5; D might be TRBD1 (5 bases). V shed 0 bases and J shed 0 bases, with 9 bases lying between them. The germline V gene encodes CDR1 LNHNV and CDR2 YYDKDF (reference sequence). The CDR3 is 16 residues long. CDR3 DNA: TGTGCCACCAGCAGAGAAGAGGGACTTAGCAATCAGCCCCAGCATTTT. This translates into CATSREEGLSNQPQHF.

V and J are TRBV10-3 and TRBJ2-7; D possibly corresponds to TRBD1 (5 bases). V lost 6 bases and J lost 3, with 12 bases in between. There are 13 residues in the CDR3. In germline, CDR1 is ENHRY, CDR2 SYGVKD. The CDR3 bases are TGTGCCATCAGCAGGCAGACAGACTACGAGCAGTACTTC. It translates to CAISRQTDYEQYF.

The V call is TRBV6-1, the J call TRBJ2-7, with 11 positions matching TRBD1. The junction had 8 bases not matched to a gene; V was cut back by 6 bases and J by 4 bases. CDR1 is MNHNS and CDR2 is SASEGT in the germline V gene. This CDR3 is built from 15 residues. The CDR3 protein is CASSKDRGQGYEQYF. CDR3 DNA sequence: TGTGCCAGCAGCAAGGACAGGGGGCAAGGGTACGAGCAGTACTTC.

The DNA of the CDR3 is TGCGCCAGCATGGGTTTGACGGACGAATTCTCCTACAATGAGCAGTTCTTC. Its translation: CASMGLTDEFSYNEQFF. The chain combines TRBV5-1 with TRBJ2-1; D not certain. Trimming cost V 6 bases and J 0 bases, with 19 bases left between them. The CDR3 runs 17 residues. Germline V lookup: CDR1 SGHRS, CDR2 YFSETQ.

J is TRBJ2-3 and V is TRBV20-1, with unresolved D. CDR1 and CDR2 (germline): DFQATT, SNEGSKA (reference sequence). Trimming stripped 5 bases from V and 2 bases from J, with 11 bases between. The CDR3 is made up of 13 amino acids. The CDR3: CSARGDVTDTQYF. The DNA for the CDR3 is TGCAGTGCTCGCGGAGACGTCACAGATACGCAGTATTTT.

The chain carries TRBV20-1 and TRBJ2-2, with a weak D call TRBD2 (5 bases). CDR1 is DFQATT and CDR2 is SNEGSKA in the germline V gene (reference sequence). V lost 1 base to trimming and J lost 4 bases, with 10 bases between them. The CDR3 consists of 14 residues. CDR3 DNA: TGCAGTGCTAGAGTAGGGAGCGTCACCGGGGAGCTGTTTTTT. As protein: CSARVGSVTGELFF.

Only a few counts were recorded for this clonotype. CDR3: CASSQDWQTDNEQFF. The CDR3 DNA is TGTGCCAGCAGCCAAGATTGGCAGACTGACAATGAGCAGTTCTTC. The rearrangement links TRBV14 to TRBJ2-1; D is undetermined. CDR3 length equals 15 residues. Germline CDR1 is SGHDN and CDR2 is FVKESK. The V gene lost 0 bases and the J gene lost 5 bases, with 11 bases spanning the gap.

The chain combines TRBV5-1 with TRBJ2-3; no clear D gene. The germline CDR1 and CDR2 sequences are SGHRS and YFSETQ. The length of the CDR3 is 22 residues. Trimming took 4 bases from V and 0 from J, leaving 33 bases between them. CDR3 DNA: TGCGCCAGCAGCCCAACTTCGAAGTCGAGCGCGCGGAGTTTATCTAGCACAGATACGCAGTATTTT. Protein: CASSPTSKSSARSLSSTDTQYF.

The chain employs TRBV27 and TRBJ2-1; 10 nucleotides agree with TRBD2. The trim removed 4 bases at V and 3 bases at J, leaving 6 bases unmatched. Germline-derived CDR1 and CDR2 are MNHEY and SMNVEV (reference sequence). The CDR3 is made up of 16 amino acids. CDR3 sequence reads: CASSSGLAVVYNEQFF. The CDR3 DNA reads TGTGCCAGCAGTTCCGGACTAGCGGTCGTCTACAATGAGCAGTTCTTC.

The chain is built from TRBV6-2 or TRBV6-3 and TRBJ2-7, with 9 bases identical to TRBD2. From germline, CDR1 is MNHEY and CDR2 SVGEGT. The J segment lost 2 bases and the V segment lost 5 bases, leaving 4 bases of the junction unmatched. This CDR3 region has 14 residues. CDR3 in DNA: TGTGCCAGCAGTAAGACTAGCGGACCCTACGAGCAGTACTTC. Translation: CASSKTSGPYEQYF.